This note documents a single TCR beta chain sequence. Germline CDR1 is LNHNV and CDR2 is YYDKDF (reference sequence). Trimming removed 5 bases from V and 5 bases from J; junction bases left unmatched: 10. The CDR3 consists of 16 residues. Per the original methods: Quantification of nucleated cells was approximated via reference gene primer amplification. TCRdb's copy holds only in-frame clones and misses some; the assay was immunoSEQ multiplex PCR. The DNA gave D and trimming, while V, J and clone size come from that table. The sample contains 300,000 to 400,000 clones, approximately 88% of which appear only once. The sample is drawn from a study of blood T cell repertoires in COVID-19. Study-level background: T cells, B-cell-depleted T cells, or PBMCs provided the cDNA or gDNA that served as material.

The age range of participants was about 18 to 89 years, with residence in some 25 US areas. Self-reported history from a screening survey and questionnaire set each donor's cohort. The sequenced sample was PBMCs or T cells enriched from blood (not recorded which). The chain links TRBV15 to TRBJ2-3; 10 bases fit TRBD2. The TCR comes from a woman in her twenties or thirties with acute COVID-19. CDR3 nucleotides: TGTGCCACCAGCGCACTGACTAGCGGGTCAGGAGATACGCAGTATTTT. Its protein is CATSALTSGSGDTQYF.